The source of this T cell receptor (beta chain) is a study of vaccination and CD4 T cells after COVID-19. Treatment meaning: roughly ten-day PBMC culture with coronavirus spike peptide pools or control peptides (ViraFEST assay). Using peptide pools, antigen-specific T cells were expanded in ViraFEST before TCRs were sequenced. The Oncomine TCR Beta short-read assay sequenced DNA from cultured CD4+ T cells. From cultured CD4+ T cells, genomic DNA was extracted. Via MiXCR, TCRdb re-called the PCR reads, giving one row per CDR3 protein. The data show roughly 2,700 distinct CDR3 sequences, over 25% seen once. This CDR3 comprises 17 residues. In germline, CDR1 is LNHDA, CDR2 SQIVND (reference sequence). Trimming at V came to 2 bases and at J to 4 bases, leaving 11 bases not matched to a gene. With regard to this clonotype: Antigen specificity is unknown.

The clonotype comes from a human donor who had recovered from COVID-19. The chain carries TRBV19 and TRBJ1-2, with 9 bases that match TRBD1. The source was CD4+ T cells from blood, cultured in vitro, collected after SARS-CoV-2 vaccination. Here the CDR3 reads CASSIPGQGTPSYGYTF. The DNA for the CDR3 is TGTGCCAGTAGTATACCGGGACAGGGCACGCCGAGCTATGGCTACACCTTC.